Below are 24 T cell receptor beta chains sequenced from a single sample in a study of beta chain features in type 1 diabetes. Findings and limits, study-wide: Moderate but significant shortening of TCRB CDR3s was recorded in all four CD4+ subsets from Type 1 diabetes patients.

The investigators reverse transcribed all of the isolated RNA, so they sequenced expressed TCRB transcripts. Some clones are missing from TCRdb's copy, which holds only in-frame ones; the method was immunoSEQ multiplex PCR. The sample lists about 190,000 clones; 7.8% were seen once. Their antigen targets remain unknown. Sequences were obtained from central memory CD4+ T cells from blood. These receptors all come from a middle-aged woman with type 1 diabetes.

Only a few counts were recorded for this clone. CDR3 nucleotide sequence: TGCAGCGTTTCGGGACAGGGGGCCTACGAGCAGTACTTC. It is translated as CSVSGQGAYEQYF. The rearrangement links TRBV29-1 to TRBJ2-7; 11 bases map to TRBD1. From germline, CDR1 is SQVTM and CDR2 ANQGSEA. This CDR3 region has 13 residues. The V segment lost 5 bases and the J segment 2 bases; nucleotides outside the gene matches: 2.

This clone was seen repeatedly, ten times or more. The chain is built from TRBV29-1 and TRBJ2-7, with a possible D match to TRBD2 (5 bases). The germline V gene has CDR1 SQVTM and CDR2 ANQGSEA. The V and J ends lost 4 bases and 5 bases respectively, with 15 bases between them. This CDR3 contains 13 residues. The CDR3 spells CSVASDLGDEQYF. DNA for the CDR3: TGCAGCGTTGCATCGGACCTCGGGGACGAGCAGTACTTC.

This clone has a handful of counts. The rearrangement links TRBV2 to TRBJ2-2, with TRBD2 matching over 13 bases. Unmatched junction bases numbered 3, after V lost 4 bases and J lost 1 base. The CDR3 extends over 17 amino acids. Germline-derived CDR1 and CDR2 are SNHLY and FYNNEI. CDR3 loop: CASSGTSGSWNTGELFF. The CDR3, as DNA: TGTGCCAGCAGTGGGACTAGCGGGAGTTGGAACACCGGGGAGCTGTTTTTT. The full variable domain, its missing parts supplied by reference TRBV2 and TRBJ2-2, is EPEVTQTPSHQVTQMGQEVILRCVPISNHLYFYWYRQILGQKVEFLVSFYNNEISEKSEIFDDQFSVERPDGSNFTLKIRSTKLEDSAMYFCASSGTSGSWNTGELFFGEGSRLTVL.

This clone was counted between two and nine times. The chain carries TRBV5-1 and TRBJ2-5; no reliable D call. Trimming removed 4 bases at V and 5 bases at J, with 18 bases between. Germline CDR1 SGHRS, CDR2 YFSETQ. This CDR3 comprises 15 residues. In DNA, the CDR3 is TGCGCCAGCAGCCCCGGGTCCCCGGAGAGGGAGACCCAGTACTTC. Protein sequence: CASSPGSPERETQYF.

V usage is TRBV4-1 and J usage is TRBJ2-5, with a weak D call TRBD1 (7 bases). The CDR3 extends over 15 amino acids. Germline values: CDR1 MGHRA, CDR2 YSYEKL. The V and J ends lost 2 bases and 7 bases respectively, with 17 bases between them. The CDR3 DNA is TGCGCCAGCAGCCAATCGACAGGGAGGACGGGGACCCAGTACTTC. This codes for CASSQSTGRTGTQYF.

CDR3 region: CASSEGSGGYTF. CDR3 bases: TGTGCCAGCAGTGAAGGTTCGGGTGGCTACACCTTC. The chain has TRBV6-1 and TRBJ1-2; D gene unclear. This CDR3 is built from 12 residues. Per germline, CDR1 MNHNS and CDR2 SASEGT. V was clipped by 1 base and J by 7 bases, with 7 bases between them.

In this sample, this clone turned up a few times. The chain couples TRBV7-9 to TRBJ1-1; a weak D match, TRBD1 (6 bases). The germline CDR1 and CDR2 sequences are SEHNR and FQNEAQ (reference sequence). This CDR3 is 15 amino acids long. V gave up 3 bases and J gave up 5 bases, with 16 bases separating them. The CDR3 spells CASSFSGGAGTEAFF. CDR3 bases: TGTGCCAGCAGCTTCAGCGGGGGCGCGGGGACTGAAGCTTTCTTT.

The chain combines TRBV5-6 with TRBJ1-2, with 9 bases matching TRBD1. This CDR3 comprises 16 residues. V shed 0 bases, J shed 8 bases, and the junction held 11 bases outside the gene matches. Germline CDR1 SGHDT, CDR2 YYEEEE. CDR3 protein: CASSLVNRDRDRGYTF. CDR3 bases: TGTGCCAGCAGCTTGGTGAACCGGGACAGGGACCGGGGCTACACCTTC.

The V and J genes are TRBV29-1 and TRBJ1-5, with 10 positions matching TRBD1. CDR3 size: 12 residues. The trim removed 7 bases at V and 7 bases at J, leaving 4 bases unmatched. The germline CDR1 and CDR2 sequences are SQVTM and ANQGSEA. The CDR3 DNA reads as TGCAGCGCCGCGACAGGGGGCCAGCCCCAGCATTTT. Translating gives CSAATGGQPQHF.

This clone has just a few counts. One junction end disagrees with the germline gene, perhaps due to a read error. The CDR3 loop reads CASSLGQSSSYEQYF. The DNA of the CDR3 is TGCGCCAGCAGTTTGGGACAGTCGAGCTCCTACGAGCAGTACTTC. The genes are TRBV5-1 and TRBJ2-7; TRBD1 matches 7 bases. The germline V gene encodes CDR1 SGHRS and CDR2 YFSETQ. The CDR3 has 15 residues.

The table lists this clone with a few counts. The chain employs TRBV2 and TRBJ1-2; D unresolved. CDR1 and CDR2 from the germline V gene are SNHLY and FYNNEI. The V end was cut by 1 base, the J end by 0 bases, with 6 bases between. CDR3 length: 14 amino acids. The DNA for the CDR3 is TGTGCCAGCAGTGAAGGGCCCACTAACTATGGCTACACCTTC. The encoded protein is CASSEGPTNYGYTF.

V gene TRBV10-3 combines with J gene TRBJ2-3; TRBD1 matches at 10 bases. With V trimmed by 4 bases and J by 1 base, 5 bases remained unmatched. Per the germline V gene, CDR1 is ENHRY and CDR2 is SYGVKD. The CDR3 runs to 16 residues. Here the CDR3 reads CAISVDRGLRTDTQYF. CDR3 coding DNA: TGTGCCATCAGTGTTGACAGGGGGCTTCGCACAGATACGCAGTATTTT.

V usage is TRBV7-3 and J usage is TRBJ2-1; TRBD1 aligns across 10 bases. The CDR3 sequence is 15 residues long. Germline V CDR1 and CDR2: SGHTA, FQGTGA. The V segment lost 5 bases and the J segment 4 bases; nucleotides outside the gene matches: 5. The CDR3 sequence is CASSLRDRGYNEQFF. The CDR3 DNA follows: TGTGCCAGCAGCCTCCGGGACAGGGGATACAATGAGCAGTTCTTC.

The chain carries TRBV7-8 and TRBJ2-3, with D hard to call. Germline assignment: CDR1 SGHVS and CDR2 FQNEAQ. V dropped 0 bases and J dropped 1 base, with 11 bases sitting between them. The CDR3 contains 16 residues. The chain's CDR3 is CASSLANQRRTDTQYF. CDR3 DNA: TGTGCCAGCAGCTTAGCGAATCAGCGACGCACAGATACGCAGTATTTT.

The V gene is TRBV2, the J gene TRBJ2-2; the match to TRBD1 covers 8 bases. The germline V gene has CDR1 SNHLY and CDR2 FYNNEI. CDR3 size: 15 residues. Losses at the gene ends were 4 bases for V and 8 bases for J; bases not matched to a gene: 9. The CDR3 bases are TGTGCCAGCAGTGGTTACCGGACAGGGATGGGGGAGCTGTTTTTT. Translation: CASSGYRTGMGELFF.

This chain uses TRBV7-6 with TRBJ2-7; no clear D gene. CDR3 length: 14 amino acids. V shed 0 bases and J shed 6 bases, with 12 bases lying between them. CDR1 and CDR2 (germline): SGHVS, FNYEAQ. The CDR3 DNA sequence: TGTGCCAGCAGCTTAGCGGCGGCTCTCAGCGAGCAGTACTTC. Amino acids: CASSLAAALSEQYF.

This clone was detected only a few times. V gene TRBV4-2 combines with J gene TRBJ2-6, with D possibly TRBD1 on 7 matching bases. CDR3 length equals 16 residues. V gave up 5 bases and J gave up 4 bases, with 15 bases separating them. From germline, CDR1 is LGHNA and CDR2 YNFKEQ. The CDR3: CASSVEGAPGANVLTF. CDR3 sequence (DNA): TGTGCCAGCAGCGTGGAGGGGGCGCCAGGGGCCAACGTCCTGACTTTC.

The chain's CDR3 is CASSYRDMGYGYTF. The CDR3 DNA reads TGTGCCAGCAGTTACCGGGACATGGGATATGGCTACACCTTC. This chain connects TRBV6-5 to TRBJ1-2, with D perhaps TRBD1 (6 bases). Trimming shortened V by 2 bases and J by 5 bases, and 12 bases separated the two germline ends. CDR1 MNHEY and CDR2 SVGAGI come from the germline V gene. The CDR3 has 14 residues.

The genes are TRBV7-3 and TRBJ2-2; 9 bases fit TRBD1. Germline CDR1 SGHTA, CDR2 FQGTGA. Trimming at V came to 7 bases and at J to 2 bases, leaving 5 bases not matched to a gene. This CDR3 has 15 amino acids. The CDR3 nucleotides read TGTGCCAGCACCACCACAGGGGGCAACACCGGGGAGCTGTTTTTT. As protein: CASTTTGGNTGELFF. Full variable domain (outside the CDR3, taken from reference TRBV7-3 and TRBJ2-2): GAGVSQTPSNKVTEKGKYVELRCDPISGHTALYWYRQSLGQGPEFLIYFQGTGAADDSGLPNDRFFAVRPEGSVSTLKIQRTERGDSAVYLCASTTTGGNTGELFFGEGSRLTVL.

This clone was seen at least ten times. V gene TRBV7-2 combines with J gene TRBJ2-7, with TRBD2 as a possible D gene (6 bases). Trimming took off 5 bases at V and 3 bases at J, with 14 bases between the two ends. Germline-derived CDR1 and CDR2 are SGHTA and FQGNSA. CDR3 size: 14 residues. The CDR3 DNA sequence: TGTGCCAGCAGCATGTCCCGGGACTTCTACGAGCAGTACTTC. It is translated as CASSMSRDFYEQYF.

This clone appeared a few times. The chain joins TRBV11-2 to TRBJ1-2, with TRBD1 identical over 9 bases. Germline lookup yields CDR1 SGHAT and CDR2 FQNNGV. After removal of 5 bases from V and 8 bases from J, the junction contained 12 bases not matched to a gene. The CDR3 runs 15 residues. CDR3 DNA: TGTGCCAGCAGCGGGGAGGGACAGGGAAGTAGAGGCTACACCTTC. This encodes CASSGEGQGSRGYTF.

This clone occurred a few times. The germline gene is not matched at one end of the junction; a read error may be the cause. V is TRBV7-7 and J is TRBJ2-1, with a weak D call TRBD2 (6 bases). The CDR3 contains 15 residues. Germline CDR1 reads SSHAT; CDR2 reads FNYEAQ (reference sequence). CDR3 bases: TGTGCTAGCAGCCCGGGACTGGGGACGTACAATGAGCAGTTCTTC. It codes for CASSPGLGTYNEQFF.

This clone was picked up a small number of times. The CDR3 bases are TGTGCCATCAGTGGTTCGAGGTCCTACGAGCAGTACTTC. Translation: CAISGSRSYEQYF. The rearrangement joins TRBV10-3 to TRBJ2-7; D gene ambiguous. Germline V gene lookup returns CDR1 ENHRY and CDR2 SYGVKD. Trimming pared 4 bases from V and 1 base from J, leaving 8 bases between. The CDR3 is 13 residues long.

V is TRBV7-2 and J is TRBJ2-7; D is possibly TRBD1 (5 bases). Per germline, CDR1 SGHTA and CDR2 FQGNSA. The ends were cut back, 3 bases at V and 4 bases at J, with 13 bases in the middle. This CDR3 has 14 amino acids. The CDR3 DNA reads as TGTGCCAGCAGCTTTGACAGTACGGCTTACGAGCAGTACTTC. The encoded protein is CASSFDSTAYEQYF.